Included here is one T cell receptor beta chain sequence, with context. The read ends 3 residues before the CDR3 terminus; that terminus is restored from the germline J gene. The data are from a study of Tregs in tolerant kidney transplant recipients. The protocol was immunoSEQ multiplex PCR, while the TCRdb copy is restricted to in-frame clones and leaves out a portion. Its listing shows 25,000 to 35,000 clones. This CDR3 region has 11 residues. With 8 bases removed from V and 6 bases from J, the gap between germline ends came to 10 bases. Germline lookup yields CDR1 GTSNPN and CDR2 SVGIG (reference sequence).

This material consisted of CD8+ T cells from blood, taken before the transplant. This sequence was found in a human donor who received a combined kidney and bone marrow transplant. V is TRBV30 and J is TRBJ2-2, with D unclear. CDR3 DNA, as far as it was read: TGTGCCGGGATAGGGCCCGGGGAG. It translates to CAGIGPGE. The full CDR3 protein is CAGIGPGELFF. The full variable domain, its missing parts supplied by reference TRBV30 and TRBJ2-2, is SQTIHQWPATLVQPVGSPLSLECTVEGTSNPNLYWYRQAAGRGLQLLFYSVGIGQISSEVPQNLSASRPQDRQFILSSKKLLLSDSGFYLCAGIGPGELFFGEGSRLTVL.